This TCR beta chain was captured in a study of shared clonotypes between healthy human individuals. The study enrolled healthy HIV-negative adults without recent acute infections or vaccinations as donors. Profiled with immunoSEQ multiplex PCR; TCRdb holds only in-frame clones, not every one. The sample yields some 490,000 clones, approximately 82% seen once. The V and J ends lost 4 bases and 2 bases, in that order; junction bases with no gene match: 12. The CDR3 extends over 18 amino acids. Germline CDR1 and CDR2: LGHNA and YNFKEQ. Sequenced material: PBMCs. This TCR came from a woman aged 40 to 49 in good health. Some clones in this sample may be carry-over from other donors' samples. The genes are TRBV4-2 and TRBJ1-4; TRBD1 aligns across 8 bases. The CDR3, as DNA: TGTGCCAGCAGCCCGGGGACAGGAAAGGTTTGGACTAATGAAAAACTGTTTTTT. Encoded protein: CASSPGTGKVWTNEKLFF.